The 27 T cell receptor beta chains presented below share a single source sample, sequenced in a study of CD8 T cells in ankylosing spondylitis. Study observations and caveats: A motif in TCR beta, a set of eight highly homologous variants, appeared characteristic of ankylosing spondylitis blood.

Which antigens these TCRs recognize remains unknown. Each CDR3 protein is one row after TCRdb ran MiXCR on the 5' RACE reads. This sample has more than 650,000 distinct CDR3 sequences, with about 12% found just once. Source material: blood, either unsorted or a sorted T cell fraction (not recorded which). These receptor sequences come from a male donor with ankylosing spondylitis.

This clonotype was seen repeatedly, ten times or more. This chain links TRBV29-1 with TRBJ2-1; D is ambiguous. This CDR3 is built from 14 residues. CDR1 is SQVTM, CDR2 ANQGSEA, per germline. The V and J ends lost 3 bases and 0 bases respectively, with 9 bases between them. The CDR3 here is CSVDSLSSYNEQFF. In DNA form, the CDR3 reads TGCAGCGTTGATAGTCTATCCTCCTACAATGAGCAGTTCTTC.

This clonotype was observed at least ten times. The chain recombines TRBV5-5 with TRBJ2-1, with D perhaps TRBD2 (6 bases). Trimming took off 0 bases at V and 3 bases at J, with 10 bases between the two ends. This CDR3 region has 15 residues. The germline V gene has CDR1 SGHKS and CDR2 YYEKEE (reference sequence). The CDR3 spells CASSLGLDFYNEQFF. CDR3 DNA: TGTGCCAGCAGCTTGGGACTAGACTTCTACAATGAGCAGTTCTTC.

The rearrangement uses TRBV2 and TRBJ1-4, with D perhaps TRBD1 (5 bases). V lost 8 bases, J lost 8 bases, and 15 bases lay in between. Germline V gives CDR1 SNHLY, CDR2 FYNNEI. CDR3 size: 13 residues. Written as DNA, the CDR3 is TGTGCCAGCTGCCCAGCGGGGACCGAAAAACTGTTTTTT. It translates to CASCPAGTEKLFF. Filled out from reference TRBV2 and TRBJ1-4, the complete variable domain reads EPEVTQTPSHQVTQMGQEVILRCVPISNHLYFYWYRQILGQKVEFLVSFYNNEISEKSEIFDDQFSVERPDGSNFTLKIRSTKLEDSAMYFCASCPAGTEKLFFGSGTQLSVL.

There are a few counts of this clonotype. The chain recombines TRBV6-1 with TRBJ1-3; a weak D match, TRBD1 (5 bases). The germline gives CDR1 MNHNS, CDR2 SASEGT. The CDR3 consists of 13 residues. Trimming removed 6 bases at V and 10 bases at J, with 16 bases between. CDR3 nucleotides: TGTGCCAGCAGCCGGGGACCGGAGCAAACCATATATTTT. Its protein product is CASSRGPEQTIYF.

The rearrangement joins TRBV5-1 to TRBJ2-5, with 10 bases aligning to TRBD1. The germline CDR1 and CDR2 sequences are SGHRS and YFSETQ. V gave up 3 bases and J gave up 5 bases; unmatched junction bases: 7. This CDR3 is 15 amino acids long. The DNA of the CDR3 is TGCGCCAGCAGCTCCGGGACAGGGGTGTGGGAGACCCAGTACTTC. It translates to CASSSGTGVWETQYF.

This clonotype was recorded a few times. CDR3 loop: CASSKRGANMETQYF. The CDR3 nucleotides are TGTGCCAGCAGTAAGAGGGGGGCGAATATGGAGACCCAGTACTTC. The V and J genes are TRBV6-2 or TRBV6-3 and TRBJ2-5; D possibly matches TRBD1 or TRBD2 (6 bases each). The V gene lost 5 bases and the J gene lost 5 bases, with 18 bases spanning the gap. Looked up from germline, CDR1 is MNHEY and CDR2 is SVGEGT. This CDR3 region has 15 residues.

This chain uses TRBV20-1 with TRBJ2-4; TRBD2 is a possible D gene (5 bases). This CDR3 spans 17 amino acids. Germline assignment: CDR1 DFQATT and CDR2 SNEGSKA (reference sequence). V lost 0 bases and J lost 1, with 16 bases in between. The chain's CDR3 is CSARDRRSSWAKNIQYF. CDR3 coding DNA: TGCAGTGCTAGAGATAGGAGGTCCTCGTGGGCCAAAAACATTCAGTACTTC.

This clonotype was counted a few times. This chain joins TRBV29-1 and TRBJ2-1; 13 bases line up with TRBD2. The CDR3 extends over 15 amino acids. Germline V CDR1 and CDR2: SQVTM, ANQGSEA. The junction had 3 bases not matched to a gene; V was cut back by 4 bases and J by 3 bases. For the CDR3, the DNA is TGCAGCGTTGTAGGGACTAGCGGGAACTACAATGAGCAGTTCTTC. This codes for CSVVGTSGNYNEQFF.

This clonotype has more than one count but fewer than ten. The chain combines TRBV7-8 with TRBJ1-5; D gene ambiguous. Trimming took off 1 base at V and 5 bases at J, with 9 bases between the two ends. Germline V gives CDR1 SGHVS, CDR2 FQNEAQ. This CDR3 is 14 amino acids long. The CDR3 nucleotides read TGTGCCAGCAGCTTAGGGGCAGCTTATCAGCCCCAGCATTTT. Amino acids: CASSLGAAYQPQHF.

This clonotype was seen more than once but under ten times. The chain joins TRBV6-1 to TRBJ1-1; 8 nucleotides align to TRBD1. This CDR3 is built from 16 residues. J gave up 6 bases and V 6 bases, and 15 bases lay outside the gene matches. Germline V lookup: CDR1 MNHNS, CDR2 SASEGT. The CDR3 sequence is CASREQGVVKESEAFF. The CDR3, as DNA: TGTGCCAGCAGAGAACAGGGGGTTGTTAAAGAGTCTGAAGCTTTCTTT.

This clonotype turned up a few times. The J gene is TRBJ1-2, the V gene TRBV2; a weak D match, TRBD1 (5 bases). CDR1 is SNHLY, CDR2 FYNNEI, per germline. The CDR3 length is 14 residues. V lost 6 bases and J 3 bases, leaving 14 bases between the germline ends. The CDR3, as DNA: TGTGCCAGCAGCAAGACGTGGGGCGACTATGGCTACACCTTC. The encoded protein is CASSKTWGDYGYTF.

In its sample, this clonotype was seen many times. The chain has TRBV15 and TRBJ1-5; possibly TRBD1 for D (5 bases). CDR3 length: 14 amino acids. Germline V gene lookup returns CDR1 LNHNV and CDR2 YYDKDF (reference sequence). Trimming removed 7 bases from V and 4 bases from J, with 14 bases in between. This chain's CDR3 is CATTERGENQPQHF. DNA for the CDR3: TGTGCCACCACGGAACGGGGGGAAAATCAGCCCCAGCATTTT.

This clonotype came up many times. This rearrangement joins TRBV7-2 to TRBJ1-5; no clear D. In germline, CDR1 is SGHTA, CDR2 FQGNSA. V lost 2 bases and J lost 1, with 9 bases in between. This CDR3 is built from 15 residues. The CDR3 is CASSLSGGSNQPQHF. In DNA, the CDR3 is TGTGCCAGCAGCTTATCCGGCGGAAGCAATCAGCCCCAGCATTTT.

This clonotype appeared a few times. The chain is built from TRBV4-1 and TRBJ1-2; TRBD1 might be the D (6 bases). The germline CDR1 and CDR2 sequences are MGHRA and YSYEKL. The CDR3 runs to 15 residues. V was shortened by 3 bases and J by 0 bases, with 11 bases between the two germline ends. The CDR3 protein is CASSHGQKSNYGYTF. CDR3 in DNA: TGCGCCAGCAGCCACGGACAGAAGTCTAACTATGGCTACACCTTC.

This clonotype was detected a few times. The chain carries TRBV5-1 and TRBJ1-6, with D tentatively TRBD1 (5 bases). CDR1 and CDR2 (germline): SGHRS, YFSETQ. V was shortened by 1 base and J by 0 bases, with 8 bases between the two germline ends. CDR3 length equals 16 residues. The CDR3 DNA sequence: TGCGCCAGCAGCTTGACAGGAAGCTCCTATAATTCACCCCTCCACTTT. Residues: CASSLTGSSYNSPLHF.

This clonotype was seen ten or more times. The V gene is TRBV10-2, the J gene TRBJ2-1; a possible D gene is TRBD2 (5 bases). This CDR3 is built from 14 residues. Trimming cost V 2 bases and J 0 bases, with 5 bases left between them. CDR1 WSHSY and CDR2 SAAADI come from the germline V gene. The CDR3 DNA is TGCGCCAGCAGTGAGGGGAGCTCCTACAATGAGCAGTTCTTC. This translates into CASSEGSSYNEQFF.

This clonotype was counted ten times or more. V usage is TRBV2 and J usage is TRBJ2-7; D gene unclear. Germline V gene lookup returns CDR1 SNHLY and CDR2 FYNNEI. V lost 5 bases and J 4 bases, leaving 12 bases between the germline ends. This CDR3 comprises 13 residues. The chain's CDR3 is CASSRGPTYEQYF. DNA of the CDR3: TGTGCCAGCAGTCGCGGTCCCACTTACGAGCAGTACTTC.

This chain joins TRBV10-3 and TRBJ2-7, with TRBD2 identical over 8 bases. CDR3 length: 15 amino acids. With V trimmed by 10 bases and J by 2 bases, 13 bases remained unmatched. Germline V CDR1 and CDR2: ENHRY, SYGVKD. CDR3 DNA sequence: TGTGCCACCCAAGAAACAGGGACTAGGCCCTACGAGCAGTACTTC. Translating it yields CATQETGTRPYEQYF.

This clonotype was counted only a few times. The V gene is TRBV7-2, the J gene TRBJ2-2; the match to TRBD1 covers 9 bases. There are 15 residues in the CDR3. V was clipped by 4 bases and J by 4 bases; unmatched bases: 4. Germline CDR1 SGHTA, CDR2 FQGNSA. The CDR3 spells CASSSRDRVTGELFF. CDR3 nucleotides: TGTGCCAGCAGCTCCCGGGACAGGGTCACCGGGGAGCTGTTTTTT.

This clonotype was detected only a few times. The chain uses TRBV10-3 and TRBJ2-2; 7 nucleotides line up with TRBD1. The germline gives CDR1 ENHRY, CDR2 SYGVKD. The ends lost 2 bases at V and 4 bases at J; junction bases unmatched: 10. There are 17 residues in the CDR3. The CDR3 sequence: CAISERITGVGTGELFF. The CDR3 coding sequence is TGTGCCATCAGTGAGAGGATAACAGGGGTGGGCACCGGGGAGCTGTTTTTT.

V usage is TRBV19 and J usage is TRBJ2-1; a possible D gene is TRBD1 (5 bases). V was trimmed by 6 bases and J by 2 bases, leaving 11 bases between them. This CDR3 region has 14 residues. The germline CDR1 and CDR2 sequences are LNHDA and SQIVND (reference sequence). The DNA of the CDR3 is TGTGCCAGTAGGGGCCAGGGCCCCTACAATGAGCAGTTCTTC. Its translation: CASRGQGPYNEQFF.

The chain has TRBV9 and TRBJ2-1; 8 bases are a match to TRBD2. This CDR3 has 14 amino acids. Germline CDR1 SGDLS, CDR2 YYNGEE. The J segment lost 8 bases and the V segment lost 2 bases, leaving 6 bases of the junction unmatched. The CDR3 DNA reads TGTGCCAGCAGCGTGAGAGGGACTAGTGATGAGCAGTTCTTC. Residues: CASSVRGTSDEQFF.

There are a few counts of this clonotype. V gene TRBV7-6 combines with J gene TRBJ1-5; no reliable D call. The CDR3 is 12 residues long. Germline CDR1 reads SGHVS; CDR2 reads FNYEAQ. The V gene lost 5 bases and the J gene lost 9 bases, with 11 bases spanning the gap. The CDR3 coding sequence is TGTGCCAGCAGCCCCCACAAGGGGCCCCAGCATTTT. Translating it yields CASSPHKGPQHF.

The table lists this clonotype with a few counts. J is TRBJ2-1 and V is TRBV4-1; 12 bases are shared with TRBD2. This CDR3 region has 14 residues. V trimming: 6 bases; J trimming: 8 bases; junction bases outside the gene matches: 5. Per the germline V gene, CDR1 is MGHRA and CDR2 is YSYEKL. The chain's CDR3 is CASRPTSGRYEQFF. The CDR3 nucleotides read TGCGCCAGCAGACCGACTAGCGGGAGATATGAGCAGTTCTTC.

The chain carries TRBV6-1 and TRBJ2-7; perhaps TRBD2 as D (6 bases). The germline V and J ends were trimmed by 6 bases and 4 bases, with 19 bases remaining between them. Germline V gene sequence: CDR1 MNHNS, CDR2 SASEGT. CDR3 size: 15 residues. CDR3 sequence: CASRRTLGGVYEQYF. CDR3 DNA sequence: TGTGCCAGCAGGCGGACACTAGGAGGGGTATACGAGCAGTACTTC.

The chain joins TRBV12-3 or TRBV12-4 to TRBJ2-3; weak D call: TRBD2 (6 bases). The CDR3 totals 14 residues. The V end was cut by 7 bases, the J end by 6 bases, with 17 bases between. The CDR3 is CASTSSSVRDTQYF. CDR3 in DNA: TGTGCCAGCACTTCCTCTAGCGTGCGGGATACGCAGTATTTT.

V and J are TRBV5-4 and TRBJ1-1; tentatively, D is TRBD1 (6 bases). V was clipped by 0 bases and J by 11 bases, with 14 bases between them. The CDR3 is 13 residues long. Germline lookup yields CDR1 SGHNT and CDR2 YYREEE (reference sequence). The CDR3 is CASSLETGLSAFF. CDR3 coding DNA: TGTGCCAGCAGCTTGGAGACAGGCCTCAGCGCTTTCTTT.